This T cell receptor beta chain stems from a study of T cell responses to AZD1222 COVID-19 vaccine. Using immunoSEQ multiplex PCR, the repertoire was profiled, and TCRdb retains in-frame clones only, with some absent. The table lists 100,000 to 150,000 clones, 90% of them singletons. Germline V lookup: CDR1 MNHNY, CDR2 SVGAGI (reference sequence). V lost 5 bases and J lost 10, with 9 bases in between. The CDR3 covers 12 residues. This sequence was found in an adult in good health. The rearrangement uses TRBV6-6 and TRBJ1-6, with D uncertain. The sample was peripheral blood, taken on day 0 of AZD1222 vaccination. As DNA, the CDR3 is TGTGCCAGCAGTAGCCCCCAATCACCCCTCCACTTT. It yields the protein CASSSPQSPLHF.